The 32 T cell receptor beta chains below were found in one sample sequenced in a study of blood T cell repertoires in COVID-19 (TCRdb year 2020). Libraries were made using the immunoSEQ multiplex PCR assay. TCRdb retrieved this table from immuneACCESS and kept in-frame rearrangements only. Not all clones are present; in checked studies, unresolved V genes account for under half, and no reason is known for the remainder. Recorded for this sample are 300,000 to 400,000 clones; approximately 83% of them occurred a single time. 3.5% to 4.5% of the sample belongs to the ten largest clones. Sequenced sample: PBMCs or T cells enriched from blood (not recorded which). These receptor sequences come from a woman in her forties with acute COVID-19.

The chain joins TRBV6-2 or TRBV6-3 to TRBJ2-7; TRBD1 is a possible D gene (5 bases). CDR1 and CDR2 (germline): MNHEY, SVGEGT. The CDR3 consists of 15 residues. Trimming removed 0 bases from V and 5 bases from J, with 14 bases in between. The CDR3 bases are TGTGCCAGCAGTTACTCGATGTCAGGGTTCCACGAGCAGTACTTC. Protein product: CASSYSMSGFHEQYF.

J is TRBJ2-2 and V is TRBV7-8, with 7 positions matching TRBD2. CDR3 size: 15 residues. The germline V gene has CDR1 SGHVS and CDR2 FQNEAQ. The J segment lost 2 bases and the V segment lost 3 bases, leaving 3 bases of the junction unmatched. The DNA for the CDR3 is TGTGCCAGCAGCTTGAGCGGGAAAAACACCGGGGAGCTGTTTTTT. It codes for CASSLSGKNTGELFF.

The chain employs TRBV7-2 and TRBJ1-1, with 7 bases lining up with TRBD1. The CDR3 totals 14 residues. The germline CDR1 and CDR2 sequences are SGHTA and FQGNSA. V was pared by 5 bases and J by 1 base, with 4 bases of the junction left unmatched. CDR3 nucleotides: TGTGCCAGCAGCCCGGGACAGAAGAACACTGAAGCTTTCTTT. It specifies CASSPGQKNTEAFF.

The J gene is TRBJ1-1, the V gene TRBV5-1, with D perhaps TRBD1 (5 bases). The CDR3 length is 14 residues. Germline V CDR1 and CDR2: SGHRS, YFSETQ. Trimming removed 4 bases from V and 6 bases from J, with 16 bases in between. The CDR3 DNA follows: TGCGCCAGCAGCCCGGGACTGCCTGGGGCTGAAGCTTTCTTT. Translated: CASSPGLPGAEAFF.

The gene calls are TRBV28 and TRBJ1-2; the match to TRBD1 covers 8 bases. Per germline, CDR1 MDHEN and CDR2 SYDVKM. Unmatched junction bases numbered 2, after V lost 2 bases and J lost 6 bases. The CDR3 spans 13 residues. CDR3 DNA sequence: TGTGCCAGCAGTTTAGCCAGGGGGCATGGCTACACCTTC. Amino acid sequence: CASSLARGHGYTF.

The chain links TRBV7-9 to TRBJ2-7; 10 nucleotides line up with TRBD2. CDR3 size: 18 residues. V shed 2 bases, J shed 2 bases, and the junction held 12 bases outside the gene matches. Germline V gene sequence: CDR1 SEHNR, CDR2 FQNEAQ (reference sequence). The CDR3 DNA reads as TGTGCCAGCAGCTTAAAAGGCCCTAGCGGGAGTCACACCTACGAGCAGTACTTC. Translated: CASSLKGPSGSHTYEQYF.

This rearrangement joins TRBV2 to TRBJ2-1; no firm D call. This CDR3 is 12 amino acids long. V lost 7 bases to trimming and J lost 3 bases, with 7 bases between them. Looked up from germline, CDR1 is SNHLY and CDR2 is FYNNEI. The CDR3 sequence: CASTPRYNEQFF. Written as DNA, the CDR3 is TGTGCCAGCACTCCCCGCTACAATGAGCAGTTCTTC.

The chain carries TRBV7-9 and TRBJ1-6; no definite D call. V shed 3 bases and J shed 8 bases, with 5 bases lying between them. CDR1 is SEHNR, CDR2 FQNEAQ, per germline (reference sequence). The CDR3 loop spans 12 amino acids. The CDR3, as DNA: TGTGCCAGCAGCTTTCGGGATTCACCCCTCCACTTT. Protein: CASSFRDSPLHF.

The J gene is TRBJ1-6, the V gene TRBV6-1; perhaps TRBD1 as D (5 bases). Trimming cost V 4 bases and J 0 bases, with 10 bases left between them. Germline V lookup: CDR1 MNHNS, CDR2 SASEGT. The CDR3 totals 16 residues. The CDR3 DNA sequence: TGTGCCAGCAGTGGTGGGGGGAGCTCCTATAATTCACCCCTCCACTTT. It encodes CASSGGGSSYNSPLHF.

The CDR3 reads CASRETGSSNQPQHF. The CDR3 DNA is TGTGCCAGCAGGGAGACAGGGTCGAGCAATCAGCCCCAGCATTTT. The chain links TRBV2 to TRBJ1-5; 7 positions match TRBD1. The V gene end was trimmed by 6 bases and the J gene end by 1 base; junction bases not matched to a gene: 6. There are 15 residues in the CDR3. The germline CDR1 and CDR2 sequences are SNHLY and FYNNEI.

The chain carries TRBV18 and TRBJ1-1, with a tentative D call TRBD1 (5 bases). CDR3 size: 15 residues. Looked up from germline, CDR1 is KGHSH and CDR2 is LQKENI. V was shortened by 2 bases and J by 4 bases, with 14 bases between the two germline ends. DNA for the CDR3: TGTGCCAGCTCACCAGCGACAGTGCAAGGCACTGAAGCTTTCTTT. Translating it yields CASSPATVQGTEAFF.

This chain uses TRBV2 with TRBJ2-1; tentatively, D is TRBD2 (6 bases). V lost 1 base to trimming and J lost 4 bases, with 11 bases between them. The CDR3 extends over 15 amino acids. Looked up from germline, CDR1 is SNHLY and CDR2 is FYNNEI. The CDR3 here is CASSEDLGGYNEQFF. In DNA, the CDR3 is TGTGCCAGCAGTGAAGATTTAGGAGGGTACAATGAGCAGTTCTTC.

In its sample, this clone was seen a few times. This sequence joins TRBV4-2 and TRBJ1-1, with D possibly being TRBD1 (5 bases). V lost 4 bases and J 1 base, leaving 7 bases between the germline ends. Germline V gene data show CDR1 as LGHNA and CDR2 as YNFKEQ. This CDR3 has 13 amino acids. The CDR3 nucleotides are TGTGCCAGCAGCCCTACAGGGAACACTGAAGCTTTCTTT. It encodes CASSPTGNTEAFF.

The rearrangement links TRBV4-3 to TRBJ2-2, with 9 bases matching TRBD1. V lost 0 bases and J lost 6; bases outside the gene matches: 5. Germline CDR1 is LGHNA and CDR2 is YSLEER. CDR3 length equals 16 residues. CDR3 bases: TGCGCCAGCAGCCAAGAAGGTACAGGGGGCGCCGGGGAGCTGTTTTTT. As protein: CASSQEGTGGAGELFF.

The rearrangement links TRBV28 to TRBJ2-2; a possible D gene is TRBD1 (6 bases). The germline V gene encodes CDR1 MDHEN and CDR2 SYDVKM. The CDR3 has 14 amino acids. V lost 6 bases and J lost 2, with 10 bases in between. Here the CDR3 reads CASRTGTNTGELFF. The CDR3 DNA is TGTGCCAGCAGAACAGGGACCAACACCGGGGAGCTGTTTTTT. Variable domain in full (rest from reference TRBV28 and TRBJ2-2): DVKVTQSSRYLVKRTGEKVFLECVQDMDHENMFWYRQDPGLGLRLIYFSYDVKMKEKGDIPEGYSVSREKKERFSLILESASTNQTSMYLCASRTGTNTGELFFGEGSRLTVL.

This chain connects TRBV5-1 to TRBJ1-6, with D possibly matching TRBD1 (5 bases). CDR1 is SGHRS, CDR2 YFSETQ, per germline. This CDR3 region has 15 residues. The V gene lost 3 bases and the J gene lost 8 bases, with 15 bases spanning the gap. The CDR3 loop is CASSSHAGGDSPLHF. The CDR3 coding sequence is TGCGCCAGCAGCTCCCATGCCGGGGGGGATTCACCCCTCCACTTT.

The chain's CDR3 is CASSEAPTETYEQYF. The DNA for the CDR3 is TGTGCCAGCAGTGAAGCACCGACAGAGACCTACGAGCAGTACTTC. This chain joins TRBV2 and TRBJ2-7, with D perhaps TRBD1 (5 bases). This CDR3 contains 15 residues. V shed 0 bases and J shed 2 bases, with 11 bases lying between them. Germline assignment: CDR1 SNHLY and CDR2 FYNNEI.

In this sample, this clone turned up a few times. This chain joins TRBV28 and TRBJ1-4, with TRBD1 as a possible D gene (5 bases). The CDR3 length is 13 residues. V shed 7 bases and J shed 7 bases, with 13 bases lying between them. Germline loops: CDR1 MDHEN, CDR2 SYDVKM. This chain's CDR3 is CASTWGEGEKLFF. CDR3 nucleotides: TGTGCCAGCACGTGGGGGGAGGGTGAAAAACTGTTTTTT.

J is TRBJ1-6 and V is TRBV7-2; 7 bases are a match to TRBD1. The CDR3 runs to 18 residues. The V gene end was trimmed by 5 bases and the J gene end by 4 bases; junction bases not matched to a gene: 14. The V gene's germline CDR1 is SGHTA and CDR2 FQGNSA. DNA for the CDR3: TGTGCCAGCAGCCCCCTAGTTGTTTTGGGACAGTATAATTCACCCCTCCACTTT. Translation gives CASSPLVVLGQYNSPLHF.

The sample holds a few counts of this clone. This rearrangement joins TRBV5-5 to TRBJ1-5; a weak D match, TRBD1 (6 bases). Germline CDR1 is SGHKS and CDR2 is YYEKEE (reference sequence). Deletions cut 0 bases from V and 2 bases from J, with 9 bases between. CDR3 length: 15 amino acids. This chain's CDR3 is CASSLGAGGNQPQHF. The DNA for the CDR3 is TGTGCCAGCAGCTTGGGAGCAGGGGGCAATCAGCCCCAGCATTTT.

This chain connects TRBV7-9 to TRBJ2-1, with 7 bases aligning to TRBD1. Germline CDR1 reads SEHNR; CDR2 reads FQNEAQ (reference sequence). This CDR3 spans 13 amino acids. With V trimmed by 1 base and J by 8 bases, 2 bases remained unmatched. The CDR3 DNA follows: TGTGCCAGCAGCTTAGATAGGGGGCATGAGCAGTTCTTC. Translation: CASSLDRGHEQFF.

This CDR3 reads CASSLAGLRLAGATSTDTQYF. CDR3 sequence (DNA): TGCGCCAGCAGCTTGGCCGGCTTAAGGCTAGCGGGGGCGACTAGCACAGATACGCAGTATTTT. The V gene is TRBV5-1, the J gene TRBJ2-3; 10 bases match TRBD2. The germline V gene encodes CDR1 SGHRS and CDR2 YFSETQ. V trimming: 0 bases; J trimming: 0 bases; junction bases outside the gene matches: 16. This CDR3 has 21 amino acids.

The CDR3 sequence is CASSFSSVGDSPYEQYF. The CDR3 region has the DNA TGTGCCAGCAGCTTCAGTTCCGTAGGGGATAGTCCCTACGAGCAGTACTTC. The chain couples TRBV7-8 to TRBJ2-7, with D possibly being TRBD1 (5 bases). The V end lost 3 bases, the J end lost 2 bases, and 20 bases lay between the germline ends. Germline values: CDR1 SGHVS, CDR2 FQNEAQ. The CDR3 is 17 amino acids.

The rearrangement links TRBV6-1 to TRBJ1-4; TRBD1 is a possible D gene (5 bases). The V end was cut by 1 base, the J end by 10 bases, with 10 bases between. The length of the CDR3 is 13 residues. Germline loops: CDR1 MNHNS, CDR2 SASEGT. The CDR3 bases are TGTGCCAGCAGTGAAGATTGGGGGGGAAAACTGTTTTTT. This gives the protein CASSEDWGGKLFF.

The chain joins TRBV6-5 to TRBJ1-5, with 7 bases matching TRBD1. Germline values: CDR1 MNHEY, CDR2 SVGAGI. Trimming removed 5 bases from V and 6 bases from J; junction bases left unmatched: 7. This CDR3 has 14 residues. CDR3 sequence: CASSTDRALQPQHF. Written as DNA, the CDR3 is TGTGCCAGCAGTACAGACAGGGCACTTCAGCCCCAGCATTTT.

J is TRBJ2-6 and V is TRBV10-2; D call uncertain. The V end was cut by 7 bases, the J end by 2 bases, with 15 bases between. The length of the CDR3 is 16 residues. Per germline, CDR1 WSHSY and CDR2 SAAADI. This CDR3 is CASKTVLGAGANVLTF. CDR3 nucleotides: TGCGCCAGCAAAACAGTTCTTGGTGCTGGGGCCAACGTCCTGACTTTC.

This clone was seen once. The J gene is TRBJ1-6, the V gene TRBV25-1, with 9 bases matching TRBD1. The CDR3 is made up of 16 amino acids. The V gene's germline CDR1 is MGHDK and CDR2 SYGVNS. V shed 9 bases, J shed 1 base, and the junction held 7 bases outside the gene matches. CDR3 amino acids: CASCTGGTSYNSPLHF. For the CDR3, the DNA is TGTGCCAGTTGCACAGGGGGCACTTCCTATAATTCACCCCTCCACTTT.

CDR3 residues: CASSSQGGGAANVLTF. In nucleotides, the CDR3 is TGTGCCAGCTCATCACAAGGGGGGGGAGCCGCCAACGTCCTGACTTTC. The chain combines TRBV18 with TRBJ2-6, with D perhaps TRBD2 (7 bases). Germline CDR1 and CDR2: KGHSH and LQKENI. The V end lost 5 bases, the J end lost 7 bases, and 18 bases lay between the germline ends. CDR3 length: 16 residues. Together with reference TRBV18 and TRBJ2-6, the CDR3 gives the full variable domain: NAGVMQNPRHLVRRRGQEARLRCSPMKGHSHVYWYRQLPEEGLKFMVYLQKENIIDESGMPKERFSAEFPKEGPSILRIQQVVRGDSAAYFCASSSQGGGAANVLTFGAGSRLTVL.

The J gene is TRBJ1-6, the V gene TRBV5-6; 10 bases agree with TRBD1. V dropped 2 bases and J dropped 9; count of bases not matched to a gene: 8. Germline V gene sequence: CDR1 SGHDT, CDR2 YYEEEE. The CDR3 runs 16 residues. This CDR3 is CASSFDRGRLVSPLHF. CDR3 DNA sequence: TGTGCCAGCAGCTTTGACAGGGGGCGACTGGTTTCACCCCTCCACTTT.

The DNA for the CDR3 is TGTGCCAGCAGTCAACAGGGGGCGTTAGGAACTGAAGCTTTCTTT. Translation: CASSQQGALGTEAFF. The rearrangement links TRBV6-5 to TRBJ1-1, with 9 positions matching TRBD1. The CDR3 consists of 15 residues. Trimming at V came to 5 bases and at J to 5 bases, leaving 9 bases not matched to a gene. The germline V gene encodes CDR1 MNHEY and CDR2 SVGAGI.

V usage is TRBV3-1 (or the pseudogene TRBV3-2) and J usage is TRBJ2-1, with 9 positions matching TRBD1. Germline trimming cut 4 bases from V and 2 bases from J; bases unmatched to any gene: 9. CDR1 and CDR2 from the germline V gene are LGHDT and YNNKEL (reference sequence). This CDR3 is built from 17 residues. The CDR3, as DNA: TGTGCCAGCAGCCGCGCCGCCGGGACAGGGCCCTACAATGAGCAGTTCTTC. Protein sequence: CASSRAAGTGPYNEQFF.

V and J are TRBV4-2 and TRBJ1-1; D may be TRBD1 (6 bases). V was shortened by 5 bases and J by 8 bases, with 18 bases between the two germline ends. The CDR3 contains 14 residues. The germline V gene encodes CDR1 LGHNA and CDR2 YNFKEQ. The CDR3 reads CASSAQLTGLEAFF. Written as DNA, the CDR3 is TGTGCCAGCAGCGCTCAGTTAACAGGGTTGGAAGCTTTCTTT.